These T cell receptor beta chains were read from a single sample in a study of T cell responses to AZD1222 COVID-19 vaccine. Method: immunoSEQ multiplex PCR; TCRdb's copy keeps in-frame clones and lacks some. The table records tens of thousands of clones, 80% to 85% of them present only once. The specimen was peripheral blood, collected on day 0 of AZD1222 vaccination. The receptor set was obtained from an adult in good health. Each CDR3 is given with its conserved first and last residue. The order of the fields is D gene, V gene, J gene, clone size, CDR3 DNA, CDR3 protein. A D gene is named only where the DNA matches it firmly. Only some rows state a clone size, as once, few, many or a class for expanded clones.

D gene: TRBD2
V gene: TRBV6-7
J gene: TRBJ2-7
clone size: NA
CDR3 DNA: TGTGCCAGCAGTAGAGCGGGAGACGATTACGAGCAGTACTTC
CDR3 protein: CASSRAGDDYEQYF

D gene: NA
V gene: TRBV18
J gene: TRBJ1-4
clone size: once
CDR3 DNA: TGTGCCAGCTCACCGGCCCAGTGGGCGCGGGAAAAACTGTTTTTT
CDR3 protein: CASSPAQWAREKLFF

D gene: NA
V gene: TRBV11-2
J gene: TRBJ2-7
clone size: NA
CDR3 DNA: TGTGCCAGCAGCTTTTCCCGGACCGCGAGCTCCTACGAGCAGTACTTC
CDR3 protein: CASSFSRTASSYEQYF

D gene: NA
V gene: TRBV11-1
J gene: TRBJ1-1
clone size: once
CDR3 DNA: TGTGCCAGCAGCTTAGTCGGGGGGATGAACACTGAAGCTTTCTTT
CDR3 protein: CASSLVGGMNTEAFF

D gene: NA
V gene: TRBV10-3
J gene: TRBJ1-2
clone size: NA
CDR3 DNA: TGTGCCATCAGTGGAGACGAAGCCCTTGGCTACACCTTC
CDR3 protein: CAISGDEALGYTF

D gene: NA
V gene: TRBV4-3
J gene: TRBJ1-5
clone size: NA
CDR3 DNA: TGCGCCAGCAGCCAAGAAACAGGGTCCTATAGCAATCAGCCCCAGCATTTT
CDR3 protein: CASSQETGSYSNQPQHF

D gene: NA
V gene: TRBV29-1
J gene: TRBJ1-1
clone size: NA
CDR3 DNA: TGCAGCGTTGGAGAGGGGGGGAACACTGAAGCTTTCTTT
CDR3 protein: CSVGEGGNTEAFF

D gene: NA
V gene: TRBV2
J gene: TRBJ2-7
clone size: NA
CDR3 DNA: TGTGCCAGCAGAGACGAGGGAGGCCGGGTAAACGAGCAGTACTTC
CDR3 protein: CASRDEGGRVNEQYF

D gene: TRBD1
V gene: TRBV6-6
J gene: TRBJ1-1
clone size: NA
CDR3 DNA: TGTGCCAGCAGTTACCCGGGACAGGGGGACACTGAAGCTTTCTTT
CDR3 protein: CASSYPGQGDTEAFF

D gene: NA
V gene: TRBV7-3
J gene: TRBJ1-2
clone size: NA
CDR3 DNA: TGTGCCAGCAGCTTAACGGGGATGACGGGAGTGGGCTACACCTTC
CDR3 protein: CASSLTGMTGVGYTF

D gene: TRBD1
V gene: TRBV7-8
J gene: TRBJ1-3
clone size: NA
CDR3 DNA: TGTGCCAGCAGCTTAAGGGACAGGGTTTTAGGTACTGGAAACACCATATATTTT
CDR3 protein: CASSLRDRVLGTGNTIYF

D gene: TRBD2
V gene: TRBV18
J gene: TRBJ2-2
clone size: NA
CDR3 DNA: TGTGCCAGCTCACCACCGGCTAGCGGGGTACTCACCGGGGAGCTGTTTTTT
CDR3 protein: CASSPPASGVLTGELFF

D gene: TRBD2
V gene: TRBV9
J gene: TRBJ2-7
clone size: few
CDR3 DNA: TGTGCCAGCACCAGAGCGGGAGGGCCATGGTACGAGCAGTACTTC
CDR3 protein: CASTRAGGPWYEQYF

D gene: NA
V gene: TRBV28
J gene: TRBJ1-6
clone size: few
CDR3 DNA: TGTGCCAGCAGTTTCTCTCTTTACGGGTACTCACCCCTCCACTTT
CDR3 protein: CASSFSLYGYSPLHF

D gene: NA
V gene: TRBV15
J gene: TRBJ2-5
clone size: NA
CDR3 DNA: TGTGCCACCAGCAGATCGTCCGGGGAGACCCAGTACTTC
CDR3 protein: CATSRSSGETQYF

D gene: NA
V gene: TRBV9
J gene: TRBJ1-1
clone size: NA
CDR3 DNA: TGTGCCAGCAGCGTTGAACAGAACACTGAAGCTTTCTTT
CDR3 protein: CASSVEQNTEAFF

D gene: NA
V gene: TRBV15
J gene: TRBJ2-7
clone size: NA
CDR3 DNA: TGTGCCACCAGCCCGCCACCAGGGAACTACGAGCAGTACTTC
CDR3 protein: CATSPPPGNYEQYF

D gene: NA
V gene: TRBV5-1
J gene: TRBJ1-1
clone size: once
CDR3 DNA: TGCGCCAGCAGCTGGAGTGGGGGGGCGATGGAAGCTTTCTTT
CDR3 protein: CASSWSGGAMEAFF

D gene: TRBD2
V gene: TRBV27
J gene: TRBJ2-7
clone size: NA
CDR3 DNA: TGTGCCAGCAGACATACTAGCGGGGGGTTCTACGAGCAGTACTTC
CDR3 protein: CASRHTSGGFYEQYF

D gene: TRBD1
V gene: TRBV19
J gene: TRBJ1-2
clone size: NA
CDR3 DNA: TGTGCCAGTAGTTCCTACCGGGACAGGGTGTATGGCTACACCTTC
CDR3 protein: CASSSYRDRVYGYTF

D gene: NA
V gene: TRBV7-9
J gene: TRBJ1-2
clone size: NA
CDR3 DNA: TGTGCCAGCAGCAGGACAGAGTATGGCTACACCTTC
CDR3 protein: CASSRTEYGYTF

D gene: NA
V gene: TRBV29-1
J gene: TRBJ2-7
clone size: NA
CDR3 DNA: TGCAGCGTTAGTGAACAGGGCAGCTCACTACGCGAGCAGTACTTC
CDR3 protein: CSVSEQGSSLREQYF

D gene: NA
V gene: TRBV4-3
J gene: TRBJ1-2
clone size: once
CDR3 DNA: TGCGCCAGCAGCCGAGGGGACCTTTTTAACTATGGCTACACCTTC
CDR3 protein: CASSRGDLFNYGYTF

D gene: TRBD1
V gene: TRBV6-5
J gene: TRBJ1-6
clone size: NA
CDR3 DNA: TGTGCCACTTACCCGGGACAGGGTTATTCACCCCTCCACTTT
CDR3 protein: CATYPGQGYSPLHF

D gene: NA
V gene: TRBV6-2/TRBV6-3
J gene: TRBJ1-4
clone size: NA
CDR3 DNA: TGTGCCAGCAGTCCGTCCAGACCCGGGGCAACGGGTGAAAAACTGTTTTTT
CDR3 protein: CASSPSRPGATGEKLFF

D gene: NA
V gene: TRBV4-3
J gene: TRBJ1-1
clone size: NA
CDR3 DNA: TGCGCCAGCAGCGAAGGGACGAACACTGAAGCTTTCTTT
CDR3 protein: CASSEGTNTEAFF

D gene: NA
V gene: TRBV27
J gene: TRBJ1-1
clone size: NA
CDR3 DNA: TGTGCCAGCAGTTTAGTGTCTTCGGGGTTCGTGAACACTGAAGCTTTCTTT
CDR3 protein: CASSLVSSGFVNTEAFF

D gene: TRBD1
V gene: TRBV4-2
J gene: TRBJ1-5
clone size: NA
CDR3 DNA: TGTGCCAGCAGCCAAGAGCCGGACAGGAGCAATCAGCCCCAGCATTTT
CDR3 protein: CASSQEPDRSNQPQHF

D gene: NA
V gene: TRBV28
J gene: TRBJ2-3
clone size: NA
CDR3 DNA: TGTGCCAGCATTCGACTAGACACAGATACGCAGTATTTT
CDR3 protein: CASIRLDTDTQYF

D gene: TRBD1
V gene: TRBV28
J gene: TRBJ1-5
clone size: NA
CDR3 DNA: TGTGCCGGACAAACAGGGGTCTATAGCAATCAGCCCCAGCATTTT
CDR3 protein: CAGQTGVYSNQPQHF

D gene: NA
V gene: TRBV6-5
J gene: TRBJ2-3
clone size: NA
CDR3 DNA: TGTGCCAGCAGTTACCGCCGGAGCACAGATACGCAGTATTTT
CDR3 protein: CASSYRRSTDTQYF

D gene: NA
V gene: TRBV28
J gene: TRBJ1-6
clone size: NA
CDR3 DNA: TGTGCCAGCAGTTTACCCAGGGATAATTCACCCCTCCACTTT
CDR3 protein: CASSLPRDNSPLHF

D gene: NA
V gene: TRBV7-9
J gene: TRBJ1-1
clone size: NA
CDR3 DNA: TGTGCCAGCAGCTTAGCTCTCACGAACACTGAAGCTTTCTTT
CDR3 protein: CASSLALTNTEAFF

D gene: TRBD2
V gene: TRBV19
J gene: TRBJ2-7
clone size: NA
CDR3 DNA: TGTGCCAGTAGTATTAGTAGCGGGACTTCCAACGAGCAGTACTTC
CDR3 protein: CASSISSGTSNEQYF

D gene: TRBD1
V gene: TRBV30
J gene: TRBJ1-2
clone size: NA
CDR3 DNA: TGTGCCTGGAGCCGGGACAGGGGGAACTATGGCTACACCTTC
CDR3 protein: CAWSRDRGNYGYTF

D gene: NA
V gene: TRBV19
J gene: TRBJ1-5
clone size: NA
CDR3 DNA: TGTGCCAGTACTATCTCAGGGTACAGCAATCAGCCCCAGCATTTT
CDR3 protein: CASTISGYSNQPQHF

D gene: TRBD1
V gene: TRBV6-1
J gene: TRBJ2-5
clone size: NA
CDR3 DNA: TGTGCCAGCAGTGAAGCCCGATGGACAGGGGGCGCGGAGACCCAGTACTTC
CDR3 protein: CASSEARWTGGAETQYF

D gene: TRBD1
V gene: TRBV14
J gene: TRBJ2-6
clone size: NA
CDR3 DNA: TGTGCCAGCAGCCGGGACAGACTCTCTGGGGCCAACGTCCTGACTTTC
CDR3 protein: CASSRDRLSGANVLTF

D gene: NA
V gene: TRBV14
J gene: TRBJ1-1
clone size: NA
CDR3 DNA: TGTGCCAGCAGCCAAGTCCCAGGGAACGAAGCTTTCTTT
CDR3 protein: CASSQVPGNEAFF

D gene: TRBD1
V gene: TRBV19
J gene: TRBJ1-2
clone size: NA
CDR3 DNA: TGTGCCAGTAGTATGGTCCCCGCAGGGGGCAACTATGGCTACACCTTC
CDR3 protein: CASSMVPAGGNYGYTF

D gene: TRBD1
V gene: TRBV4-1
J gene: TRBJ1-1
clone size: NA
CDR3 DNA: TGCGCCAGCAGCCAAGATAGAAACAGGGGAGCTTTCTTT
CDR3 protein: CASSQDRNRGAFF

D gene: NA
V gene: TRBV28
J gene: TRBJ1-4
clone size: NA
CDR3 DNA: TGTGCCAGCAGTTTAGGACCAGCAACTAATGAAAAACTGTTTTTT
CDR3 protein: CASSLGPATNEKLFF

D gene: NA
V gene: TRBV7-2
J gene: TRBJ2-7
clone size: NA
CDR3 DNA: TGTGCCAGCAGCCAAGCCTCAGGGGCGTACGAGCAGTACTTC
CDR3 protein: CASSQASGAYEQYF

D gene: TRBD1
V gene: TRBV28
J gene: TRBJ1-5
clone size: few
CDR3 DNA: TGTGCCAGCAAAACGGGGACAGGGAATTTTCAGCCCCAGCATTTT
CDR3 protein: CASKTGTGNFQPQHF